This entry lists 14 T cell receptor beta chains sequenced from one sample in a study of blood T cell repertoires in COVID-19. This table comes from immunoSEQ multiplex PCR, and its TCRdb copy is limited to in-frame clones, with some not included. Of 7,000 to 9,500 clones listed, around 84% are singletons. The sequenced sample consisted of peripheral blood. These receptors were taken from a human donor in a cohort sampled during active COVID-19.

This clone was found once. The chain has TRBV24-1 and TRBJ1-2; maybe TRBD1 (5 bases). CDR1 is KGHDR, CDR2 SFDVKD, per germline. Trimming took 6 bases from V and 4 from J, leaving 14 bases between them. The CDR3 consists of 14 residues. The CDR3 DNA reads as TGTGCCACCAGTCCTCAGGGCTTTAGCTATGGCTACACCTTC. Amino acid sequence: CATSPQGFSYGYTF.

In DNA form, the CDR3 reads TGTGCCAGCAGCTCCCGGGAAGGAACCTACGAGCAGTACTTC. This translates into CASSSREGTYEQYF. The genes are TRBV11-3 and TRBJ2-7, with D perhaps TRBD2 (5 bases). The CDR3 is made up of 14 amino acids. The V gene lost 4 bases and the J gene lost 2 bases, with 12 bases spanning the gap. CDR1 and CDR2 (germline): SGHNT, YENEEA.

The rearrangement joins TRBV3-1 (or the pseudogene TRBV3-2) to TRBJ2-1, with 11 bases aligning to TRBD2. Germline trimming cut 4 bases from V and 4 bases from J; bases unmatched to any gene: 12. CDR3 size: 18 residues. The germline V gene encodes CDR1 LGHDT and CDR2 YNNKEL (reference sequence). CDR3 bases: TGTGCCAGCAGCCCCCGACGGATAGCGGGGGGGCGGTACAATGAGCAGTTCTTC. It specifies CASSPRRIAGGRYNEQFF.

The rearrangement links TRBV7-9 to TRBJ2-3; unclear D gene. The V gene's germline CDR1 is SEHNR and CDR2 FQNEAQ (reference sequence). The V end lost 2 bases, the J end lost 0 bases, and 18 bases lay between the germline ends. The CDR3 length is 18 residues. As DNA, the CDR3 is TGTGCCAGCAGCTTAATGGTCTACGCTAACCCTAGCACAGATACGCAGTATTTT. This codes for CASSLMVYANPSTDTQYF.

The chain couples TRBV9 to TRBJ2-5, with 10 bases lining up with TRBD2. After removal of 2 bases from V and 1 base from J, the junction contained 5 bases not matched to a gene. This CDR3 has 16 amino acids. From germline, CDR1 is SGDLS and CDR2 YYNGEE. In DNA, the CDR3 is TGTGCCAGCAGCGTTGGACGGACTAGCGGCCAAGAGACCCAGTACTTC. Encoded protein: CASSVGRTSGQETQYF. The variable domain in full, with the rest retrieved from reference TRBV9 and TRBJ2-5, is DSGVTQTPKHLITATGQRVTLRCSPRSGDLSVYWYQQSLDQGLQFLIQYYNGEERAKGNILERFSAQQFPDLHSELNLSSLELGDSALYFCASSVGRTSGQETQYFGPGTRLLVL.

The chain couples TRBV18 to TRBJ2-2; D not resolved. The length of the CDR3 is 16 residues. Germline V gene sequence: CDR1 KGHSH, CDR2 LQKENI. The V gene lost 3 bases and the J gene lost 0 bases, with 11 bases spanning the gap. The CDR3 nucleotides read TGTGCCAGCTCACCTTACACCGTCGCGAACACCGGGGAGCTGTTTTTT. Encoded protein: CASSPYTVANTGELFF.

The rearrangement links TRBV9 to TRBJ1-4; tentative D call: TRBD1 (5 bases). The CDR3 consists of 15 residues. Germline CDR1 and CDR2: SGDLS and YYNGEE. Trimming took off 4 bases at V and 2 bases at J, with 12 bases between the two ends. Here the CDR3 reads CASSPHGGTNEKLFF. The DNA of the CDR3 is TGTGCCAGCAGCCCCCATGGGGGGACTAATGAAAAACTGTTTTTT. Complete variable domain (other parts from reference TRBV9 and TRBJ1-4): DSGVTQTPKHLITATGQRVTLRCSPRSGDLSVYWYQQSLDQGLQFLIQYYNGEERAKGNILERFSAQQFPDLHSELNLSSLELGDSALYFCASSPHGGTNEKLFFGSGTQLSVL.

The V gene is TRBV5-1, the J gene TRBJ2-2, with TRBD2 matching 9 bases. The CDR3 is 18 residues long. V dropped 0 bases and J dropped 4; count of bases not matched to a gene: 10. Germline-derived CDR1 and CDR2 are SGHRS and YFSETQ. The CDR3 DNA is TGCGCCAGCAGCTTGGCCGGTTTGGCTAGCGGGGCCACCGGGGAGCTGTTTTTT. As protein: CASSLAGLASGATGELFF.

The V and J genes are TRBV2 and TRBJ1-1; 7 bases agree with TRBD1. The CDR3 length is 12 residues. Germline assignment: CDR1 SNHLY and CDR2 FYNNEI. The J segment lost 6 bases and the V segment lost 6 bases, leaving 4 bases of the junction unmatched. The CDR3 DNA is TGTGCCAGCAGCGAGGGACAGCCTGAAGCTTTCTTT. Protein sequence: CASSEGQPEAFF.

The gene calls are TRBV4-3 and TRBJ2-7, with 12 bases matching TRBD1. J gave up 5 bases and V 3 bases, and 8 bases lay outside the gene matches. This CDR3 contains 16 residues. Per the germline V gene, CDR1 is LGHNA and CDR2 is YSLEER. The CDR3 bases are TGCGCCAGCAGCCAGGGGACAGGGGGCATGTTGCACGAGCAGTACTTC. Protein product: CASSQGTGGMLHEQYF.

This sequence joins TRBV28 and TRBJ2-7, with TRBD1 identical over 10 bases. Germline V CDR1 and CDR2: MDHEN, SYDVKM. The CDR3 has 15 amino acids. V shed 4 bases and J 4 bases; nucleotides not matched to a gene: 7. The CDR3 reads CASSSSGTGEYEQYF. The CDR3 DNA sequence: TGTGCCAGCAGTTCTTCCGGGACAGGGGAGTACGAGCAGTACTTC.

This rearrangement joins TRBV4-1 to TRBJ1-5; D unclear. Germline V gene sequence: CDR1 MGHRA, CDR2 YSYEKL. V dropped 1 base and J dropped 6 bases, with 13 bases sitting between them. The CDR3 covers 15 residues. CDR3 bases: TGCGCCAGCAGCCAAGTAATCAGCGGGTTTCAGCCCCAGCATTTT. Translating it yields CASSQVISGFQPQHF.

This chain connects TRBV10-3 to TRBJ2-5; the D is unclear. This CDR3 contains 15 residues. From germline, CDR1 is ENHRY and CDR2 SYGVKD. V lost 0 bases to trimming and J lost 1 base, with 9 bases between them. The CDR3 region has the DNA TGTGCCATCAGTGAGTCGATTTACATCCAAGAGACCCAGTACTTC. It translates to CAISESIYIQETQYF.

The CDR3 nucleotides read TGTGCCAGCAGCCCCCCGGACAGGGGGAAGGAGACCCAGTACTTC. Protein sequence: CASSPPDRGKETQYF. The chain has TRBV7-9 and TRBJ2-5; 10 positions match TRBD1. Germline CDR1 and CDR2: SEHNR and FQNEAQ (reference sequence). CDR3 length: 15 residues. V was pared by 5 bases and J by 5 bases, with 8 bases of the junction left unmatched. The entire variable domain, with the rest obtained from reference TRBV7-9 and TRBJ2-5, is as follows: DTGVSQNPRHKITKRGQNVTFRCDPISEHNRLYWYRQTLGQGPEFLTYFQNEAQLEKSRLLSDRFSAERPKGSFSTLEIQRTEQGDSAMYLCASSPPDRGKETQYFGPGTRLLVL.